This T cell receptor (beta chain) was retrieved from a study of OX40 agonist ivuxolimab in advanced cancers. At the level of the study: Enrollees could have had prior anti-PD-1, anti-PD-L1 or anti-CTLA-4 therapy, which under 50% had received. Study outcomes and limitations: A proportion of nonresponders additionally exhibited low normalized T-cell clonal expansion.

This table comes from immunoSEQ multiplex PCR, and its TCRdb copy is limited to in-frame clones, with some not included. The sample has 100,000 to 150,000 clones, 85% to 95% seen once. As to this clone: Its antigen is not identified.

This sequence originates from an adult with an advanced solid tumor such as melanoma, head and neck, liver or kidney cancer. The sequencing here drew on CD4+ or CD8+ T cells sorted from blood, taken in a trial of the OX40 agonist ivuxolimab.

The CDR3 here is CAWRPRAPLNTDTQYF. In nucleotides, the CDR3 is TGTGCCTGGAGACCGCGGGCCCCCCTTAACACCGATACGCAGTATTTT. J is TRBJ2-3 and V is TRBV30, with D perhaps matching TRBD2 (5 bases). With 3 bases removed from V and 6 bases from J, the gap between germline ends came to 22 bases. Germline V gene sequence: CDR1 GTSNPN, CDR2 SVGIG (reference sequence). This CDR3 comprises 16 residues.